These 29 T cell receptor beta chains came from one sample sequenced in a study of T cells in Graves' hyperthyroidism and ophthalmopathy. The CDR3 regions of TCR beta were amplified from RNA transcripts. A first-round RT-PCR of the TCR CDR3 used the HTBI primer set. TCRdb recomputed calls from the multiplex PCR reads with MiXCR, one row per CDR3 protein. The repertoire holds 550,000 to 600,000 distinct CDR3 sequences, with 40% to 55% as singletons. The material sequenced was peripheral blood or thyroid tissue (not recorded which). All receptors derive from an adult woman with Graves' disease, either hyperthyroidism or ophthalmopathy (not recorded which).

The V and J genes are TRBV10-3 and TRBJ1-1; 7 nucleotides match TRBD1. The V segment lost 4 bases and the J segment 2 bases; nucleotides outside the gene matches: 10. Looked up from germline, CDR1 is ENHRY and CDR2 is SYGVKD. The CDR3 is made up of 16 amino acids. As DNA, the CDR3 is TGTGCCATCAGTGCCTCAGGGGGGGTTAGAAACACTGAAGCTTTCTTT. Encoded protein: CAISASGGVRNTEAFF.

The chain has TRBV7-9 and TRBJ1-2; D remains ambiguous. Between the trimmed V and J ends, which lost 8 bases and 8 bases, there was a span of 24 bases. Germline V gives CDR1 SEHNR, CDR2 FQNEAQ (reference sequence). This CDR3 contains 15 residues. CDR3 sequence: CASPLGALRGLGYTF. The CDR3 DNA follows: TGTGCCAGCCCCCTAGGAGCATTAAGAGGGCTGGGCTACACCTTC.

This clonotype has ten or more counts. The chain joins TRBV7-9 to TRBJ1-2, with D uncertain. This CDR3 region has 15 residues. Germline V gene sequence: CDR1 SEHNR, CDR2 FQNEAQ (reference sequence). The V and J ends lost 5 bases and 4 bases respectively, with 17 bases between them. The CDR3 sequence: CASSASREMTYGYTF. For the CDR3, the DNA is TGTGCCAGCAGCGCCTCGAGGGAGATGACCTATGGCTACACCTTC.

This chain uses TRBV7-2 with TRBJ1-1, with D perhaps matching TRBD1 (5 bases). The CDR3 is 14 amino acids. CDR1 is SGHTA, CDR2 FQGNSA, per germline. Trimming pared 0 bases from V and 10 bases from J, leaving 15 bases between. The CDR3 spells CASSLAPGSLVAFF. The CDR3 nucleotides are TGTGCCAGCAGCTTAGCCCCAGGGTCGTTGGTAGCTTTCTTT.

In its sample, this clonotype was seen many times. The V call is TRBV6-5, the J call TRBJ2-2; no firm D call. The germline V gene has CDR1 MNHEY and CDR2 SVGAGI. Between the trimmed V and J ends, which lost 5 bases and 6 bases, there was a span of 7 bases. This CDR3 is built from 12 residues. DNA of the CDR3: TGTGCCAGCAGTGGTGCATCCGGGGAGCTGTTTTTT. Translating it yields CASSGASGELFF.

CDR3 in amino acids: CASMRDAQANYGYTF. The CDR3 DNA is TGTGCCAGCATGAGGGACGCCCAAGCTAACTATGGCTACACCTTC. The gene calls are TRBV2 and TRBJ1-2; possible D gene TRBD1, 5 bases. Germline CDR1 SNHLY, CDR2 FYNNEI. V was shortened by 7 bases and J by 0 bases, with 15 bases between the two germline ends. CDR3 size: 15 residues.

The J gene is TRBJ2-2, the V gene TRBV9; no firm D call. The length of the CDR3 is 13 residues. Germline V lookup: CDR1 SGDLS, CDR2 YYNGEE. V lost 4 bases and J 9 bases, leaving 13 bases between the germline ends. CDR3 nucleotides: TGTGCCAGCAGCCCGTGGGTAACTAGGGAGCTGTTTTTT. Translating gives CASSPWVTRELFF. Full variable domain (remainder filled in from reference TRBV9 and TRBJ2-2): DSGVTQTPKHLITATGQRVTLRCSPRSGDLSVYWYQQSLDQGLQFLIQYYNGEERAKGNILERFSAQQFPDLHSELNLSSLELGDSALYFCASSPWVTRELFFGEGSRLTVL.

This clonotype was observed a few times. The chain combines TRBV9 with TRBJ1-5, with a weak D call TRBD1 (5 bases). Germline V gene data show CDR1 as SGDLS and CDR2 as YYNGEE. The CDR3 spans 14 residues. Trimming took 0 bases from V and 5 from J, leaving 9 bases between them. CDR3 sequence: CASSVDQGDQPQHF. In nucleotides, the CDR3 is TGTGCCAGCAGCGTAGATCAGGGCGATCAGCCCCAGCATTTT. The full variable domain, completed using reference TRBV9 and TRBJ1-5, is DSGVTQTPKHLITATGQRVTLRCSPRSGDLSVYWYQQSLDQGLQFLIQYYNGEERAKGNILERFSAQQFPDLHSELNLSSLELGDSALYFCASSVDQGDQPQHFGDGTRLSIL.

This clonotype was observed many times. This chain's CDR3 is CASSSTTSGKAGETQYF. The DNA of the CDR3 is TGTGCCAGCAGCTCAACGACTAGCGGGAAGGCAGGAGAGACCCAGTACTTC. V gene TRBV4-2 combines with J gene TRBJ2-5, with TRBD2 matching over 11 bases. Germline V gives CDR1 LGHNA, CDR2 YNFKEQ. V gave up 5 bases and J gave up 4 bases; unmatched junction bases: 12. The CDR3 spans 17 residues.

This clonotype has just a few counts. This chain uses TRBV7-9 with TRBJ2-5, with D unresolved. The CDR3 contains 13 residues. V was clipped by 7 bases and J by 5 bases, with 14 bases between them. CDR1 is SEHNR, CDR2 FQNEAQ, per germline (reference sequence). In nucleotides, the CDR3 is TGTGCCAGCATGGGGTCGTTAGGGGAGACCCAGTACTTC. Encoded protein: CASMGSLGETQYF.

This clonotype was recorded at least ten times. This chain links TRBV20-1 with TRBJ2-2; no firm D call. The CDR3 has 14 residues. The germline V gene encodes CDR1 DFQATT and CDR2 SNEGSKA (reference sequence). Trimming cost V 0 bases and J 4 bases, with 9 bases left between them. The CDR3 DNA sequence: TGCAGTGCTAGAGACAGGCTAAGCACCGGGGAGCTGTTTTTT. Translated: CSARDRLSTGELFF.

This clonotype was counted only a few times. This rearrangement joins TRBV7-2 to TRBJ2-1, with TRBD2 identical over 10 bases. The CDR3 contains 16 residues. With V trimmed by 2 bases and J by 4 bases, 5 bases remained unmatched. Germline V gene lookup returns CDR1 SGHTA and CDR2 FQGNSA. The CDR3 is CASSLTSSGSYNEQFF. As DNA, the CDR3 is TGTGCCAGCAGCTTAACCTCTAGCGGGAGTTACAATGAGCAGTTCTTC.

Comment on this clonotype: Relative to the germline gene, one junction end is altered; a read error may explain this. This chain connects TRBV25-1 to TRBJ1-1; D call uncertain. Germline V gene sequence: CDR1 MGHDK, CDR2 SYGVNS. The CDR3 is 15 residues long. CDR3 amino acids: CAISGFEDISSEAFF. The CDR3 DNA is TGTGCCATCAGTGGTTTCGAGGATATCTCCTCTGAAGCTTTCTTT.

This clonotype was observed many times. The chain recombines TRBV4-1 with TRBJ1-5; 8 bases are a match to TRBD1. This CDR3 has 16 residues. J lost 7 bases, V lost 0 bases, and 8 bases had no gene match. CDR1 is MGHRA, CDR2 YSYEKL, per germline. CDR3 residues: CASSQEERQGHQPQHF. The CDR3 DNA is TGCGCCAGCAGCCAAGAAGAGCGACAGGGGCACCAGCCCCAGCATTTT.

CDR3 nucleotide sequence: TGTGCCAGCAGGTACCGACAGGGGCACTATAGCAATCAGCCCCAGCATTTT. Amino acid sequence: CASRYRQGHYSNQPQHF. The chain couples TRBV6-6 to TRBJ1-5, with TRBD1 matching 8 bases. Per germline, CDR1 MNHNY and CDR2 SVGAGI (reference sequence). Germline trimming cut 6 bases from V and 0 bases from J; bases unmatched to any gene: 10. The CDR3 is made up of 17 amino acids.

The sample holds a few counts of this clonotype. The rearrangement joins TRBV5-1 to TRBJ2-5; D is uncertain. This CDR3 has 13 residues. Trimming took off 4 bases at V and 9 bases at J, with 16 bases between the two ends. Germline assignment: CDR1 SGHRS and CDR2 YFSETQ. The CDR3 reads CASSRSGNQPQYF. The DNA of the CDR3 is TGCGCCAGCAGCCGGTCAGGCAATCAGCCCCAGTACTTC.

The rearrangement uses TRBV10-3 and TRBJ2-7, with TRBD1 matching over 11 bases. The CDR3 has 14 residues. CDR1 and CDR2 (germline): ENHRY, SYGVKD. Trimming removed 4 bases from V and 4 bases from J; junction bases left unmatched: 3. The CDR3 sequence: CAISGGTGGYEQYF. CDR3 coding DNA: TGTGCCATCAGTGGTGGGACAGGGGGGTACGAGCAGTACTTC.

CDR3 sequence reads: CATSRDGRDETQYF. The CDR3 DNA follows: TGTGCCACCAGCAGAGATGGTCGAGATGAGACCCAGTACTTC. The V and J genes are TRBV15 and TRBJ2-5, with unresolved D. The CDR3 is 14 amino acids. With 0 bases removed from V and 5 bases from J, the gap between germline ends came to 10 bases. In germline, CDR1 is LNHNV, CDR2 YYDKDF (reference sequence).

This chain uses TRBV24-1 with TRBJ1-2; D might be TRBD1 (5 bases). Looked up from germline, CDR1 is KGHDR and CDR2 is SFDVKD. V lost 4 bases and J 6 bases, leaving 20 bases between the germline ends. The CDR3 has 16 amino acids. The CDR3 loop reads CATSEAGIVGWDGYTF. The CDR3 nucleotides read TGTGCCACCAGTGAGGCAGGGATTGTCGGATGGGATGGCTACACCTTC.

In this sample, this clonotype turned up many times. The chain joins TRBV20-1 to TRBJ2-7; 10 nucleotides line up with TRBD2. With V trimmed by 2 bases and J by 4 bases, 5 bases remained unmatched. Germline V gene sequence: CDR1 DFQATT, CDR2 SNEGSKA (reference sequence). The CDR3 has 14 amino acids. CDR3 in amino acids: CSARRLAGDYEQYF. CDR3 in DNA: TGCAGTGCTAGAAGACTAGCGGGCGATTACGAGCAGTACTTC.

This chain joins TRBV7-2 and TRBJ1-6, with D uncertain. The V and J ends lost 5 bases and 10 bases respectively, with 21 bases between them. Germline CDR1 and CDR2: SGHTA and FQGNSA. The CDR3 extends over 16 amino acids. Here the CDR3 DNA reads TGTGCCAGCAGCCCCCCAGCTGGGGAGGCTGGATCACCCCTCCACTTT. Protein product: CASSPPAGEAGSPLHF.

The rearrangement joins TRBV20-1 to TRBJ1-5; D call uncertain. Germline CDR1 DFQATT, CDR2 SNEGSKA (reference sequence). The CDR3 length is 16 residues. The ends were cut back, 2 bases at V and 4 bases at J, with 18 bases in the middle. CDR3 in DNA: TGCAGTGCTAGACCCGGACTAGCGGGAGTTAATCAGCCCCAGCATTTT. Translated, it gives CSARPGLAGVNQPQHF.

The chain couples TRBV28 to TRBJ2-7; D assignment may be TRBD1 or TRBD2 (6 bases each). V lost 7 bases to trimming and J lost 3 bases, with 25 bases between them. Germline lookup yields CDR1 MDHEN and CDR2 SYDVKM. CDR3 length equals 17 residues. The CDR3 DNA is TGTGCCAGCACCATATTTGGGGGGAGAGGGGGATACTACGAGCAGTACTTC. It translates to CASTIFGGRGGYYEQYF.

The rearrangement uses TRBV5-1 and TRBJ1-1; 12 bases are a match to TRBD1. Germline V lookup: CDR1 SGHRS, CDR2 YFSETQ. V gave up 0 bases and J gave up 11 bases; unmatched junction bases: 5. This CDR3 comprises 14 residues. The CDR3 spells CASSLVGTGGLAFF. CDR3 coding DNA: TGCGCCAGCAGCTTGGTTGGGACAGGGGGCTTGGCTTTCTTT.

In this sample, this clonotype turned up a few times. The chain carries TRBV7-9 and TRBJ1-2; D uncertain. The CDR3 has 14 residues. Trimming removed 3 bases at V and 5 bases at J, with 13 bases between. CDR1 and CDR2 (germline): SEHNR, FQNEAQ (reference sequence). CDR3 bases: TGTGCCAGCAGCTTTGACATCGTTGATTATGGCTACACCTTC. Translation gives CASSFDIVDYGYTF.

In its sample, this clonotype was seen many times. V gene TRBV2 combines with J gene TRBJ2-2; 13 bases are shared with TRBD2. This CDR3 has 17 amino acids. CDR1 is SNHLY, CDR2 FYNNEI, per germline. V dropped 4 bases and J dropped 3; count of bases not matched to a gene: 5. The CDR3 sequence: CASSGTSGSGDTGELFF. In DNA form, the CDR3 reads TGTGCCAGCAGTGGGACTAGCGGGAGTGGCGACACCGGGGAGCTGTTTTTT.

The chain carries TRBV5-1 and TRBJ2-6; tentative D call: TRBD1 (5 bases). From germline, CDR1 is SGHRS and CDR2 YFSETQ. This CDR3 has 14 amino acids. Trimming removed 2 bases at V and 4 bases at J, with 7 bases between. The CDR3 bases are TGCGCCAGCAGCTTTCGACAGGGGGCCAACGTCCTGACTTTC. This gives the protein CASSFRQGANVLTF. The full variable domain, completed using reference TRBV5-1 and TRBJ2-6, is KAGVTQTPRYLIKTRGQQVTLSCSPISGHRSVSWYQQTPGQGLQFLFEYFSETQRNKGNFPGRFSGRQFSNSRSEMNVSTLELGDSALYLCASSFRQGANVLTFGAGSRLTVL.

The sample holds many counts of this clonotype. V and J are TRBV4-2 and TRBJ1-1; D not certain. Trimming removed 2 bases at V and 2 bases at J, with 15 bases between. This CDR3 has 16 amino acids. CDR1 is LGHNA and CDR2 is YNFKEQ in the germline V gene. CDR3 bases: TGTGCCAGCAGCCAACTAGGGCGGCGCTCAAACACTGAAGCTTTCTTT. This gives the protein CASSQLGRRSNTEAFF.

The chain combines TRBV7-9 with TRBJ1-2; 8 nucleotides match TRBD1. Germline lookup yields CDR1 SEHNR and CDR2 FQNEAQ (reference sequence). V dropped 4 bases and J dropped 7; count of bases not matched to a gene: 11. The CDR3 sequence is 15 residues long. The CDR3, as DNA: TGTGCCAGCAGCTGGGGTGGGACAGGCCAAGGTGGCTACACCTTC. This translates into CASSWGGTGQGGYTF.